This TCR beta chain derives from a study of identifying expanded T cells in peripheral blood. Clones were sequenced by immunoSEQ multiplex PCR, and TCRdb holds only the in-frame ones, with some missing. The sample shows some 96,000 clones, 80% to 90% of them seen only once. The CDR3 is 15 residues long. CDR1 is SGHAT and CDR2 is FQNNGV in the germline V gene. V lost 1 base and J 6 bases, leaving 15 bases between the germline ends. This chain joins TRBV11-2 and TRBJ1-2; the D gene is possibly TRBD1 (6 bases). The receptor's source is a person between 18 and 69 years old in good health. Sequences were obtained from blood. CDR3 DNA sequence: TGTGCCAGCAGCTTAGCCCGCCAGGGGAGTAATGGCTACACCTTC. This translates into CASSLARQGSNGYTF. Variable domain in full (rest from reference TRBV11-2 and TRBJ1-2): EAGVAQSPRYKIIEKRQSVAFWCNPISGHATLYWYQQILGQGPKLLIQFQNNGVVDDSQLPKDRFSAERLKGVDSTLKIQPAKLEDSAVYLCASSLARQGSNGYTFGSGTRLTVV.